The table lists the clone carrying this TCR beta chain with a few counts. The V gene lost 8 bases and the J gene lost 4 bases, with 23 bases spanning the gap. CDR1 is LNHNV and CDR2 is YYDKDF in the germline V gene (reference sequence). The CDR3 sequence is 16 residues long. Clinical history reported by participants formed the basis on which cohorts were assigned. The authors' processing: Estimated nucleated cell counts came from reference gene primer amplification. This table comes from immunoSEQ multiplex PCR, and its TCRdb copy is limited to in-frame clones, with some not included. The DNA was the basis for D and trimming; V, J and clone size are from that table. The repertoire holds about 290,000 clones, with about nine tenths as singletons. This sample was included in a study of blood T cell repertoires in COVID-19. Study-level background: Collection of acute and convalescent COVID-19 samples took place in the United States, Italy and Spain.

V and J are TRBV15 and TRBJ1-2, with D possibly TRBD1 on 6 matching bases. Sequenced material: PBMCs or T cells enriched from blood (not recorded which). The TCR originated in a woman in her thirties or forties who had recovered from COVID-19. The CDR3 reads CATHPGRTGYGYGYTF. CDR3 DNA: TGTGCCACCCATCCTGGAAGAACAGGGTACGGCTATGGCTACACCTTC.